The following is a T cell receptor beta chain sequence with its context. What it binds is not known. This CDR3 region has 15 residues. Trimming removed 2 bases from V and 8 bases from J, with 19 bases in between. Per the germline V gene, CDR1 is DFQATT and CDR2 is SNEGSKA (reference sequence). This record comes from a study of blood T cells in healthy people across ages. Whole-study results and caveats: Strong correlation existed between TCR beta diversity and naive T cell percentage. More naive CD4+ cells and higher diversity were found in long-lived than in aged donors. Older age went with lower TCR beta diversity per million T cells, in a roughly linear way.

PCR was performed a second time for about 7 to 11 cycles using a sample-barcoded 5' primer and a J-beta primer mix. Each cDNA molecule was tagged by a template-switch adaptor that had 12 random nucleotides. TCRdb re-analysed the 5' RACE reads in MiXCR, keeping a single row per CDR3 protein. The sample lists over 1,200,000 distinct CDR3 sequences; approximately 59% were seen once. V gene TRBV20-1 combines with J gene TRBJ2-1; D may be TRBD1 or TRBD2 (5 bases each). The clonotype was recovered from a man aged 18 to 30 in good health. Material: blood. Here the CDR3 reads CSARLPGTLSHEQFF. The DNA of the CDR3 is TGCAGTGCTAGACTACCGGGGACCCTCTCGCATGAGCAGTTCTTC.